This T cell receptor beta chain was recorded in a study of cytomegalovirus exposure and HLA in healthy donors. On the study more broadly: Caucasian-associated ancestry cluster membership applied to around 76% of a few hundred genotyped donors.

The count of this clone is one. The antigen is unknown. A junction end diverges from the germline sequence, so it may reflect a read error. PCR used 60 Vbeta primers and 13 Jbeta primers. TCRdb's table, derived via immunoSEQ multiplex PCR, lists solely in-frame clones and lacks some. The table has about 50,000 clones, about 82% seen once. Whole-study results and caveats: As was reported, the HLA-A and HLA-B alleles of most subjects were accurately predicted from TCR beta sequences. A later analysis found TCR association rates differed by HLA locus, highest for DRB1 and lowest for HLA-C. Among the sequence variants, a highly shared cluster was likely an artifact of sequencing.

Germline CDR1 is SSHAT and CDR2 is FNYEAQ (reference sequence). The CDR3 is 18 amino acids. The material sequenced was PBMCs. The sequence was obtained from a man under 40 in good health and CMV-seronegative. V and J are TRBV7-7 and TRBJ1-6, with 7 bases identical to TRBD1. CDR3 loop: CASSYTIQGSSYNSPLHF. CDR3 nucleotides: TGTGCTAGCAGCTACACCATACAGGGGAGCTCCTATAATTCACCCCTCCACTTT.